The 11 T cell receptor beta chains given below trace back to one sample, sequenced in a study of tumor-infiltrating lymphocytes in localized non-small cell lung cancer. TCRdb's table, derived via immunoSEQ multiplex PCR, lists solely in-frame clones and lacks some. The data hold about 13,000 clones, with around 68% observed a single time. Sequencing input: uninvolved lung tissue not adjacent to the tumor. These receptors were obtained from a human donor with non-small cell lung cancer.

CDR3 nucleotides: TGCGCCAGCAGCGTAGGGAGAGAGCATGGCTACACCTTC. Translating it yields CASSVGREHGYTF. V usage is TRBV5-1 and J usage is TRBJ1-2; the D is unclear. V lost 4 bases and J lost 6, with 13 bases in between. This CDR3 is 13 amino acids long. The V gene's germline CDR1 is SGHRS and CDR2 YFSETQ.

This clone was found once. The chain links TRBV4-3 to TRBJ1-1; D is undetermined. V was pared by 1 base and J by 0 bases, with 9 bases between. The V gene's germline CDR1 is LGHNA and CDR2 YSLEER. This CDR3 comprises 15 residues. The CDR3 region is CASSQGAVLNTEAFF. CDR3 bases: TGCGCCAGCAGCCAAGGGGCTGTTTTGAACACTGAAGCTTTCTTT.

This chain uses TRBV28 with TRBJ1-1; tentative D call: TRBD1 (5 bases). CDR3 length: 14 amino acids. From germline, CDR1 is MDHEN and CDR2 SYDVKM. V was pared by 7 bases and J by 4 bases, with 16 bases between. The CDR3 nucleotides read TGTGCCAGCAAGATAACAGGTGGAGTCACTGAAGCTTTCTTT. The encoded protein is CASKITGGVTEAFF.

This clone has a handful of counts. V and J are TRBV5-6 and TRBJ1-1; a possible D gene is TRBD1 (6 bases). The CDR3 extends over 15 amino acids. Germline loops: CDR1 SGHDT, CDR2 YYEEEE. V was clipped by 4 bases and J by 1 base, with 14 bases between them. CDR3 sequence (DNA): TGTGCCAGCAGCCCCGCGGGACACTGGAACACTGAAGCTTTCTTT. This encodes CASSPAGHWNTEAFF.

The CDR3 nucleotides read TGTGCCAGCAGCCATCGATACGGGGAGCTGTTTTTT. Protein sequence: CASSHRYGELFF. V usage is TRBV5-6 and J usage is TRBJ2-2; no reliable D call. CDR3 length: 12 residues. Germline loops: CDR1 SGHDT, CDR2 YYEEEE. V was shortened by 4 bases and J by 7 bases, with 8 bases between the two germline ends.

Written as DNA, the CDR3 is TGTGCCAGCAGCGCCATCAGCGGACAGGGTGTAAGTGAGACCCAGTACTTC. Translated: CASSAISGQGVSETQYF. The rearrangement uses TRBV4-2 and TRBJ2-5; 8 nucleotides line up with TRBD1. Germline values: CDR1 LGHNA, CDR2 YNFKEQ. Germline trimming cut 5 bases from V and 5 bases from J; bases unmatched to any gene: 16. The length of the CDR3 is 17 residues.

The chain links TRBV4-3 to TRBJ1-2; possible D gene TRBD1, 5 bases. The CDR3 consists of 15 residues. V lost 3 bases and J lost 4, with 15 bases in between. CDR1 and CDR2 from the germline V gene are LGHNA and YSLEER. The CDR3 sequence is CASSQSRQWTYGYTF. The CDR3 DNA reads as TGCGCCAGCAGCCAGTCGCGACAGTGGACCTATGGCTACACCTTC.

The CDR3 loop reads CASRRLPLYEQYF. CDR3 nucleotides: TGTGCCAGCAGACGATTACCTCTCTACGAGCAGTACTTC. V and J are TRBV28 and TRBJ2-7, with unresolved D. Germline V gene lookup returns CDR1 MDHEN and CDR2 SYDVKM. V dropped 6 bases and J dropped 3 bases, with 12 bases sitting between them. The CDR3 length is 13 residues.

The chain carries TRBV19 and TRBJ2-1; TRBD2 aligns across 10 bases. CDR3 length equals 12 residues. V shed 8 bases and J 14 bases; nucleotides not matched to a gene: 9. CDR1 is LNHDA, CDR2 SQIVND, per germline (reference sequence). The CDR3: CASGTSALGKFF. The CDR3 DNA reads TGTGCCAGTGGGACTAGCGCCCTAGGGAAGTTCTTC.

This clone was seen a handful of times. The rearrangement uses TRBV19 and TRBJ1-1; maybe TRBD1 (5 bases). Germline V gene data show CDR1 as LNHDA and CDR2 as SQIVND (reference sequence). The V gene lost 4 bases and the J gene lost 10 bases, with 10 bases spanning the gap. The length of the CDR3 is 11 residues. CDR3 region: CASSTKRGAFF. CDR3 in DNA: TGTGCCAGTAGTACAAAGAGGGGAGCTTTCTTT.

V and J are TRBV5-4 and TRBJ2-5, with D unresolved. Germline-derived CDR1 and CDR2 are SGHNT and YYREEE (reference sequence). The V gene lost 0 bases and the J gene lost 1 base, with 7 bases spanning the gap. This CDR3 region has 14 residues. CDR3: CASSLDYFQETQYF. CDR3 DNA sequence: TGTGCCAGCAGCTTGGATTACTTCCAAGAGACCCAGTACTTC.